The present entry profiles one T cell receptor (beta chain) with its context. This clonotype showed up just a few times. The antigen it recognizes is unknown. No quality values exist for individual bases; no much larger clone is one base distant. Every donor was a healthy Caucasian. Three pairs of female monozygotic twins, all aged about 18 to 30 years, made up the twin cohort. The RNA used for TCR libraries was isolated from peripheral blood mononuclear cells. Libraries were constructed by 5' RACE. TCRdb lists the instrument as Illumina HiSeq 2000. Template switching introduced a universal primer binding site; the final cDNA contained a unique molecular identifier, enabling accurate counting of TCR cDNA molecules. First-strand cDNA for TCR alpha and beta chains was synthesized from specific primers in the conserved constant-segment region. To control for contamination, every cDNA library was double barcoded, receiving both a SMART-Mk sample barcode and Illumina barcodes. Two successive PCR steps introduced TruSeq adapter sequences along with Illumina sample barcodes. The Illumina HiSeq platform was used with custom primers to sequence TCR alpha and beta cDNA libraries. The authors' pipeline ran thus. MiGEC was used to process raw reads and extract unique molecular identifiers, and MiXCR was used to find CDR3 positions. For each individual, recombination models were inferred using an EM algorithm with the repgenHMM and IGoR tools. The tcR package in R was used for shared clonotype analysis, with sharing normalized by the product of cloneset sizes. Out-of-frame nonproductive sequences were analyzed to study raw recombination free of thymic and clonal selection effects. TCRdb reworked the public reads: Q25 trimming with fastp, MiXCR clone assembly, productive beta chains retained. CDR3 protein sequences are deduplicated, and each keeps its most common genes and DNA. These V and J calls derive from TCRdb rather than the authors' analysis. For this sample the table gives hundreds of thousands of distinct CDR3 sequences, of which 18% were detected only once. The ten largest clones represent about an eighth of the sample.

Sequences SQVTM (CDR1) and ANQGSEA (CDR2) are obtained from the germline V gene. The junction shows trimming of 5 bases on V and 10 bases on J, and the gene matches do not reach 9 bases of it. There are 14 amino acids in the CDR3, from cysteine to phenylalanine inclusive. Only CDR3 DNA is held: 42 bases, read in frame from base 1. This sample was included in a study of identical twins listed by TCRdb under 2016. Background on the whole study: To test whether fetal clonotypes persist, this study deep-sequenced TCR alpha and beta repertoires from monozygotic twins, from unrelated adults of various ages, and from cord blood. To rule out contamination, replicate twin experiments were performed at different times with different library preparation protocols. On the study overall, not on this receptor specifically: Recombination models systematically underestimated out-of-frame TCR alpha sharing in monozygotic twins but agreed with sharing between unrelated individuals. Invariant T cells such as MAIT and iNKT could partly confound zero-insertion analyses, though diverse VJ usage argued against this for most clonotypes. Out-of-frame TCR alpha sequences shared between twins showed an excess of low generation-probability sequences compared with coincidental sharing between unrelated individuals. In beta out-of-frame sequences, excess twin sharing was weaker, because having fewer shared sequences lowered the signal-to-noise ratio. Conclusions relied on cross-sectional statistical analysis, since the same donors could not be followed over many years. Fewer insertions were carried by abundant cord blood beta clonotypes; a weaker similar trend was observed in young adult naive repertoires, while no such trend was observed in memory repertoires.

The data were also submitted as part of a second study, on T cells expressing NK-cell markers. The second study's authors report: TCR beta-chain repertoires were profiled in sorted CD3+CD56+NKG2C+, CD3+CD56+NKG2C- and CD3+CD56-NKG2C+ T-cell subsets from several donors. Among the eight sequenced donors, only one was HCMV-seronegative, while the other seven were HCMV-seropositive. To restrict sorting to alphabetaTCR-expressing T cells, an anti-gammadeltaTCR antibody was added in several experiments. In five to seven donors, the dominant CD3+CD56+NKG2C+ clonotypes were found to rank among the top 10 CD8+ clonotypes and to make up 1.0-7.0% of CD8+ T cells. Those dominant clonotypes were again the most abundant among CD3+CD56-NKG2C+ cells in a few donors, at roughly 25-60.1%. It remained unclear whether the expanded NKG2C-expressing T cell clones were specific for HCMV antigens. All eight donors whose samples were sequenced were randomly selected healthy volunteers, three of them men and five women. HCMV-specific IgG was detected in serum with a commercial ELISA kit to determine HCMV serostatus. For six donors, bulk peripheral blood T-cell repertoires were also sequenced from unsorted PBMC. MIGEC was used to demultiplex reads and group reads by UMI, and MiTCR was used to assemble and quantify clonotypes. To remove erroneous sequences, TCR cDNA sequences were retained only when supported by two or more reads. Downstream repertoire analysis used the tcR package, and clonotypes were matched across fractions by CDR3 nucleotide sequence plus V segment. VDJmatch was used to annotate antigen specificity against VDJdb, with one amino acid substitution in CDR3 permitted.

The receptor was derived from a woman in her late teens or twenties in good health. The rearrangement combines TRBV29-1 with TRBJ2-1; 12 of the junction bases match TRBD2. Specimen: PBMCs. The DNA sequence is TGCAGCGTTCAGACTAGCGGGAGCTCTGGGGAGCAGTTCTTC. The translation is CSVQTSGSSGEQFF.